Included here is one TCR beta chain sequence, with context. This sample was included in a study of blood T cell repertoires in COVID-19. Study details: Samples came from the United States, Italy and Spain, spanning acute and convalescent COVID-19. T cells, B-cell-depleted T cells, or PBMCs supplied cDNA or gDNA.

Germline V gene sequence: CDR1 SNHLY, CDR2 FYNNEI. J gave up 4 bases and V 10 bases, and 5 bases lay outside the gene matches. The CDR3 length is 13 residues. Sequencing used immunoSEQ multiplex PCR; TCRdb keeps in-frame clones, though not all of them. The sample yields 150,000 to 200,000 clones, roughly 90% seen once. The origin of this receptor is a man between 60 and 70 years old with acute or convalescent COVID-19. The sequenced sample was peripheral blood. The chain links TRBV2 to TRBJ2-3, with 10 positions matching TRBD2. CDR3 nucleotide sequence: TGTGCCACCCTAGCGGGGGCTCCAGATACGCAGTATTTT. This translates into CATLAGAPDTQYF.